The 11 T cell receptor beta chains presented below share a single source sample, sequenced in a study of cytomegalovirus exposure and HLA in healthy donors. Primers included in the PCR were 60 Vbeta and 13 Jbeta primers. Sequencing used immunoSEQ multiplex PCR; TCRdb keeps in-frame clones, though not all of them. The repertoire holds fewer than 100,000 clones, about four fifths seen once, with 3.5% to 4% in the top ten. The sequencing sample was made of PBMCs. The source is a woman in her thirties or forties in good health and CMV-seronegative.

This chain uses TRBV5-4 with TRBJ2-1, with 14 bases matching TRBD2. Per germline, CDR1 SGHNT and CDR2 YYREEE (reference sequence). V lost 2 bases to trimming and J lost 9 bases; unmatched junction nucleotides: 10. The CDR3 totals 17 residues. Here the CDR3 reads CASSFPGTSGGRGEQFF. The CDR3 bases are TGTGCCAGCAGCTTCCCCGGGACTAGCGGGGGAAGAGGTGAGCAGTTCTTC.

The chain uses TRBV19 and TRBJ1-3, with D perhaps TRBD1 (5 bases). Trimming stripped 3 bases from V and 5 bases from J, with 11 bases between. CDR1 is LNHDA and CDR2 is SQIVND in the germline V gene (reference sequence). This CDR3 contains 14 residues. Written as DNA, the CDR3 is TGTGCCAGTAGTATGGGTCAGGGAAGAAACACCATATATTTT. Protein sequence: CASSMGQGRNTIYF. Supplemented by reference TRBV19 and TRBJ1-3, the full variable domain reads DGGITQSPKYLFRKEGQNVTLSCEQNLNHDAMYWYRQDPGQGLRLIYYSQIVNDFQKGDIAEGYSVSREKKESFPLTVTSAQKNPTAFYLCASSMGQGRNTIYFGEGSWLTVV.

The rearrangement uses TRBV5-1 and TRBJ2-7, with D possibly matching TRBD2 (5 bases). Trimming pared 0 bases from V and 7 bases from J, leaving 17 bases between. In germline, CDR1 is SGHRS, CDR2 YFSETQ. The CDR3 is made up of 15 amino acids. Here the CDR3 reads CASSLGFGVTREQYF. CDR3 nucleotide sequence: TGCGCCAGCAGCTTGGGTTTCGGGGTGACAAGGGAGCAGTACTTC.

The J gene is TRBJ1-2, the V gene TRBV7-3, with 12 positions matching TRBD1. This CDR3 spans 16 amino acids. Trimming removed 5 bases from V and 8 bases from J; junction bases left unmatched: 12. CDR1 is SGHTA and CDR2 is FQGTGA in the germline V gene. The CDR3 here is CASSVGTGGLGSGYTF. The CDR3 DNA reads TGTGCCAGCAGCGTAGGGACAGGGGGCCTGGGTTCGGGCTACACCTTC.

The chain combines TRBV27 with TRBJ2-1; 9 nucleotides match TRBD2. Per the germline V gene, CDR1 is MNHEY and CDR2 is SMNVEV (reference sequence). J lost 0 bases, V lost 6 bases, and 9 bases had no gene match. The CDR3 consists of 17 residues. The DNA for the CDR3 is TGTGCCAGCAGGCGGGGGGGCTACATGAGCTCCTACAATGAGCAGTTCTTC. Translated, it gives CASRRGGYMSSYNEQFF.

V is TRBV30 and J is TRBJ2-3, with 7 bases fitting TRBD2. Germline V gene lookup returns CDR1 GTSNPN and CDR2 SVGIG (reference sequence). The CDR3 spans 16 residues. The ends lost 0 bases at V and 4 bases at J; junction bases unmatched: 10. The CDR3 loop reads CAWSVQTSPVPDTQYF. DNA for the CDR3: TGTGCCTGGAGTGTACAGACTAGCCCCGTGCCAGATACGCAGTATTTT.

The table lists this clone with a count of one. V usage is TRBV5-4 and J usage is TRBJ2-7; 7 bases map to TRBD1. The CDR3 consists of 16 residues. The trim removed 4 bases at V and 3 bases at J, leaving 13 bases unmatched. Looked up from germline, CDR1 is SGHNT and CDR2 is YYREEE (reference sequence). This CDR3 reads CASSLGLGGAIYEQYF. CDR3 DNA: TGTGCCAGCAGCCTGGGGCTAGGGGGCGCTATCTACGAGCAGTACTTC.

This chain joins TRBV30 and TRBJ1-3; D not certain. Trimming cost V 4 bases and J 2 bases, with 12 bases left between them. Germline CDR1 and CDR2: GTSNPN and SVGIG (reference sequence). CDR3 length equals 14 residues. CDR3 in DNA: TGTGCCTGGAACCCGGGGTCGACTGGAAACACCATATATTTT. It specifies CAWNPGSTGNTIYF.

The chain uses TRBV6-5 and TRBJ1-2; no clear D. With 2 bases removed from V and 7 bases from J, the gap between germline ends came to 14 bases. The CDR3 spans 14 residues. CDR1 and CDR2 (germline): MNHEY, SVGAGI. The CDR3 sequence is CASSYREPRGGYTF. The CDR3 nucleotides read TGTGCCAGCAGTTACCGGGAGCCTCGTGGTGGCTACACCTTC.

The CDR3 reads CATSRDLNEQFF. The CDR3 DNA sequence: TGTGCCACCAGCAGAGATCTCAATGAGCAGTTCTTC. The chain links TRBV15 to TRBJ2-1, with D unclear. CDR1 and CDR2 (germline): LNHNV, YYDKDF (reference sequence). This CDR3 is 12 amino acids long. With 0 bases removed from V and 6 bases from J, the gap between germline ends came to 3 bases.

The gene calls are TRBV30 and TRBJ1-1; D may be TRBD1 (5 bases). The CDR3 sequence is 15 residues long. In germline, CDR1 is GTSNPN, CDR2 SVGIG (reference sequence). V lost 3 bases to trimming and J lost 5 bases, with 19 bases between them. This chain's CDR3 is CAWSLLRGRGTEAFF. The CDR3 bases are TGTGCCTGGAGCCTCTTGCGCGGGCGGGGGACTGAAGCTTTCTTT.